The rows below give T cell receptor beta chains drawn from one sample of a study of tissue T cells after allogeneic stem cell transplantation. Sequenced by immunoSEQ multiplex PCR; TCRdb stores in-frame clones only, minus some. The table records several thousand clones, 45% to 70% of them present only once. This material consisted of tissue from the jejunum, taken at autopsy. The receptor set was obtained from a female donor of 60 years or more with lung cancer. Each CDR3 is given with its conserved first and last residue. The order of the fields is D gene, J gene, V gene, clone size, CDR3 protein, CDR3 DNA. A D gene is named only where the DNA matches it firmly. Clone size is given for some rows only: seen once, a few or many times, or a class if the clone is expanded.

D gene: -; J gene: TRBJ2-3; V gene: TRBV7-9; clone size: medium-sized; CDR3 protein: CASSLPPAASTDTQYF; CDR3 DNA: TGTGCCAGCAGCCTCCCCCCAGCGGCGAGCACAGATACGCAGTATTTT
D gene: TRBD1; J gene: TRBJ2-7; V gene: TRBV5-6; clone size: -; CDR3 protein: CASSQQGLTYEQYF; CDR3 DNA: TGTGCCAGCAGCCAACAGGGGTTGACCTACGAGCAGTACTTC
D gene: -; J gene: TRBJ1-2; V gene: TRBV29-1; clone size: -; CDR3 protein: CSVEDPSRTYGYTF; CDR3 DNA: TGCAGCGTTGAAGATCCCTCCCGGACCTATGGCTACACCTTC
D gene: -; J gene: TRBJ2-5; V gene: TRBV18; clone size: -; CDR3 protein: CASSQDPGPQETQYF; CDR3 DNA: TGTGCCAGCTCACAAGACCCGGGCCCGCAAGAGACCCAGTACTTC
D gene: -; J gene: TRBJ2-7; V gene: TRBV3-1/TRBV3-2; clone size: -; CDR3 protein: CASSQDLDYEQYF; CDR3 DNA: TGTGCCAGCAGCCAAGATCTAGACTACGAGCAGTACTTC
D gene: -; J gene: TRBJ1-6; V gene: TRBV18; clone size: -; CDR3 protein: CASSPPRGSSGSSYNSPLHF; CDR3 DNA: TGTGCCAGCTCACCACCTCGGGGGTCCTCAGGTAGCTCCTATAATTCACCCCTCCACTTT
D gene: -; J gene: TRBJ2-3; V gene: TRBV6-6; clone size: -; CDR3 protein: CASLRTDTQYF; CDR3 DNA: TGTGCCAGCCTGAGGACAGATACGCAGTATTTT
D gene: -; J gene: TRBJ1-1; V gene: TRBV7-9; clone size: few; CDR3 protein: CASSLVAGIGTEAFF; CDR3 DNA: TGTGCCAGCAGCTTAGTAGCGGGAATCGGCACTGAAGCTTTCTTT
D gene: TRBD1; J gene: TRBJ1-5; V gene: TRBV6-6; clone size: -; CDR3 protein: CASSLGTAPSAQHF; CDR3 DNA: TGTGCCAGCAGTTTAGGGACAGCCCCTTCGGCCCAGCATTTT
D gene: -; J gene: TRBJ2-3; V gene: TRBV3-1/TRBV3-2; clone size: -; CDR3 protein: CASSQDPLFQTQYF; CDR3 DNA: TGTGCCAGCAGCCAAGATCCTCTATTCCAGACGCAGTATTTT
D gene: -; J gene: TRBJ2-6; V gene: TRBV4-3; clone size: once; CDR3 protein: CASSPGRIRSGANVLTF; CDR3 DNA: TGCGCCAGCAGCCCCGGACGGATCCGCTCTGGGGCCAACGTCCTGACTTTC
D gene: TRBD2; J gene: TRBJ2-7; V gene: TRBV3-1/TRBV3-2; clone size: -; CDR3 protein: CASSSLAGGHEQYF; CDR3 DNA: TGTGCCAGCAGCTCCTTAGCGGGGGGCCACGAGCAGTACTTC
D gene: TRBD1; J gene: TRBJ1-3; V gene: TRBV5-4; clone size: -; CDR3 protein: CASSREGALGGNTIYF; CDR3 DNA: TGTGCCAGCAGTCGAGAGGGGGCTCTAGGTGGAAACACCATATATTTT
D gene: -; J gene: TRBJ2-7; V gene: TRBV18; clone size: -; CDR3 protein: CASSPDRNYEQYF; CDR3 DNA: TGTGCCAGCTCACCGGACAGAAACTACGAGCAGTACTTC
D gene: -; J gene: TRBJ1-1; V gene: TRBV10-3; clone size: -; CDR3 protein: CAITPQESNTEAFF; CDR3 DNA: TGTGCCATCACCCCCCAGGAGTCGAACACTGAAGCTTTCTTT
D gene: -; J gene: TRBJ2-1; V gene: TRBV12-2; clone size: few; CDR3 protein: CASRIGTCYNEQFF; CDR3 DNA: TGTGCAAGTCGCATCGGGACATGCTACAATGAGCAGTTCTTC
D gene: -; J gene: TRBJ2-7; V gene: TRBV6-2/TRBV6-3; clone size: -; CDR3 protein: CASSSRHTYEQYF; CDR3 DNA: TGTGCCAGCAGTTCACGTCATACCTACGAGCAGTACTTC
D gene: -; J gene: TRBJ1-1; V gene: TRBV15; clone size: -; CDR3 protein: CATSREGSVNTEAFF; CDR3 DNA: TGTGCCACCAGCAGAGAGGGCAGTGTCAACACTGAAGCTTTCTTT
D gene: -; J gene: TRBJ2-1; V gene: TRBV5-1; clone size: -; CDR3 protein: CASSPDSDSYNEQFF; CDR3 DNA: TGCGCCAGCAGTCCGGACTCCGACTCCTACAATGAGCAGTTCTTC
D gene: -; J gene: TRBJ1-1; V gene: TRBV7-8; clone size: -; CDR3 protein: CASSLEAYTEAFF; CDR3 DNA: TGTGCCAGCAGCTTAGAAGCCTACACTGAAGCTTTCTTT
D gene: -; J gene: TRBJ1-6; V gene: TRBV27; clone size: -; CDR3 protein: CASSAGLGSYNSPLHF; CDR3 DNA: TGTGCCAGCAGTGCCGGACTTGGCTCCTATAATTCACCCCTCCACTTT
D gene: TRBD2; J gene: TRBJ2-3; V gene: TRBV5-6; clone size: -; CDR3 protein: CASSTSGRVTDTQYF; CDR3 DNA: TGTGCCAGCAGCACTAGCGGGAGGGTCACAGATACGCAGTATTTT
D gene: -; J gene: TRBJ2-1; V gene: TRBV29-1; clone size: -; CDR3 protein: CSVLRYNEQFF; CDR3 DNA: TGCAGCGTTCTCAGATACAATGAGCAGTTCTTC
D gene: -; J gene: TRBJ2-5; V gene: TRBV9; clone size: few; CDR3 protein: CASSPPGLVSQETQYF; CDR3 DNA: TGTGCCAGCAGCCCTCCGGGGCTCGTATCCCAAGAGACCCAGTACTTC
D gene: -; J gene: TRBJ1-1; V gene: TRBV5-4; clone size: -; CDR3 protein: CASSLPGRNTEAFF; CDR3 DNA: TGTGCCAGCAGCCTTCCAGGGCGGAACACTGAAGCTTTCTTT
D gene: -; J gene: TRBJ2-3; V gene: TRBV11-2; clone size: medium-sized; CDR3 protein: CASSSTGPRTDTQYF; CDR3 DNA: TGTGCCAGCAGCTCGACCGGGCCGCGCACAGATACGCAGTATTTT
D gene: TRBD1; J gene: TRBJ2-3; V gene: TRBV29-1; clone size: -; CDR3 protein: CSAPAGTGTDTQYF; CDR3 DNA: TGCAGCGCCCCCGCCGGGACAGGCACAGATACGCAGTATTTT
D gene: TRBD1; J gene: TRBJ1-2; V gene: TRBV5-1; clone size: once; CDR3 protein: CASSLAQGASYGYTF; CDR3 DNA: TGCGCCAGCAGCTTGGCCCAGGGGGCCTCCTATGGCTACACCTTC
D gene: -; J gene: TRBJ2-7; V gene: TRBV29-1; clone size: -; CDR3 protein: CSVSRTSQYEQYF; CDR3 DNA: TGCAGCGTTTCCCGGACATCCCAATACGAGCAGTACTTC
D gene: TRBD2; J gene: TRBJ2-5; V gene: TRBV2; clone size: -; CDR3 protein: CASSASGQETQYF; CDR3 DNA: TGTGCCAGCAGTGCTAGCGGTCAAGAGACCCAGTACTTC
D gene: TRBD1; J gene: TRBJ1-2; V gene: TRBV6-5; clone size: -; CDR3 protein: CASSLRDSYGYTF; CDR3 DNA: TGTGCCAGCAGCCTCCGGGACAGTTATGGCTACACCTTC
D gene: TRBD1; J gene: TRBJ1-1; V gene: TRBV30; clone size: -; CDR3 protein: CAWSGTGSTEAFF; CDR3 DNA: TGTGCCTGGAGTGGGACAGGGAGCACTGAAGCTTTCTTT
D gene: TRBD1; J gene: TRBJ1-4; V gene: TRBV4-2; clone size: once; CDR3 protein: CASSQGGQGAEKLFF; CDR3 DNA: TGTGCCAGCAGCCAAGGGGGACAGGGGGCAGAAAAACTGTTTTTT
D gene: -; J gene: TRBJ1-2; V gene: TRBV12-3/TRBV12-4; clone size: -; CDR3 protein: CASSLVTGHGYTF; CDR3 DNA: TGTGCCAGCAGTTTAGTTACAGGGCATGGCTACACCTTC
D gene: -; J gene: TRBJ1-3; V gene: TRBV16; clone size: few; CDR3 protein: CASSQSGTGNTIYF; CDR3 DNA: TGTGCCAGCAGCCAAAGCGGAACTGGAAACACCATATATTTT
D gene: TRBD1; J gene: TRBJ1-3; V gene: TRBV30; clone size: medium-sized; CDR3 protein: CAWSVGQAYSGNTIYF; CDR3 DNA: TGTGCCTGGAGTGTTGGACAGGCCTACTCTGGAAACACCATATATTTT
D gene: -; J gene: TRBJ2-1; V gene: TRBV12-3/TRBV12-4; clone size: few; CDR3 protein: CASSLVYNEQFF; CDR3 DNA: TGTGCCAGCAGTTTAGTTTACAATGAGCAGTTCTTC
D gene: -; J gene: TRBJ1-3; V gene: TRBV3-1/TRBV3-2; clone size: -; CDR3 protein: CASSQGGTGNTIYF; CDR3 DNA: TGTGCCAGCAGCCAAGGAGGAACTGGAAACACCATATATTTT
D gene: TRBD1; J gene: TRBJ1-6; V gene: TRBV30; clone size: -; CDR3 protein: CAWSEDRGTYNSPLHF; CDR3 DNA: TGTGCCTGGAGCGAGGACAGGGGGACCTATAATTCACCCCTCCACTTT
D gene: TRBD1; J gene: TRBJ1-4; V gene: TRBV7-2; clone size: few; CDR3 protein: CASSGYRGLGIELFF; CDR3 DNA: TGTGCCAGCAGCGGCTACAGGGGCCTAGGAATAGAACTGTTTTTT
D gene: TRBD2; J gene: TRBJ2-1; V gene: TRBV18; clone size: -; CDR3 protein: CASSPVRQAGAYNEQFF; CDR3 DNA: TGTGCCAGCTCACCAGTCCGTCAAGCGGGAGCCTACAATGAGCAGTTCTTC
D gene: TRBD1; J gene: TRBJ2-7; V gene: TRBV5-6; clone size: -; CDR3 protein: CASSPTGFSYEQYF; CDR3 DNA: TGTGCCAGCAGCCCGACAGGGTTCTCCTACGAGCAGTACTTC
D gene: -; J gene: TRBJ2-3; V gene: TRBV18; clone size: -; CDR3 protein: CASSPGQLTTDTQYF; CDR3 DNA: TGTGCCAGCTCACCCGGACAACTAACCACAGATACGCAGTATTTT
D gene: -; J gene: TRBJ2-3; V gene: TRBV18; clone size: -; CDR3 protein: CASSPQVADTQYF; CDR3 DNA: TGTGCCAGCTCACCTCAGGTCGCAGATACGCAGTATTTT
D gene: -; J gene: TRBJ2-7; V gene: TRBV23-1; clone size: -; CDR3 protein: CASRQIRDNGYEQYF; CDR3 DNA: TGCGCCAGCAGACAGATTAGGGACAACGGCTACGAGCAGTACTTC
D gene: -; J gene: TRBJ2-2; V gene: TRBV2; clone size: few; CDR3 protein: CASSMTANTGELFF; CDR3 DNA: TGTGCCAGCAGCATGACAGCGAACACCGGGGAGCTGTTTTTT
D gene: -; J gene: TRBJ1-1; V gene: TRBV7-3; clone size: few; CDR3 protein: CASSPQPGRLNTEAFF; CDR3 DNA: TGTGCCAGCAGCCCACAACCCGGACGGTTGAACACTGAAGCTTTCTTT
D gene: -; J gene: TRBJ1-4; V gene: TRBV27; clone size: -; CDR3 protein: CASSLLHEDEKLFF; CDR3 DNA: TGTGCCAGCAGTTTACTACATGAAGATGAAAAACTGTTTTTT
D gene: -; J gene: TRBJ1-2; V gene: TRBV15; clone size: -; CDR3 protein: CATSRGKGGGGYTF; CDR3 DNA: TGTGCCACCAGCAGAGGAAAGGGAGGAGGTGGCTACACCTTC
D gene: -; J gene: TRBJ2-7; V gene: TRBV7-2; clone size: -; CDR3 protein: CASSDFQRASYEQYF; CDR3 DNA: TGTGCCAGCAGCGATTTTCAGCGGGCCTCCTACGAGCAGTACTTC
D gene: -; J gene: TRBJ1-6; V gene: TRBV6-5; clone size: -; CDR3 protein: CASSYGHNSPLHF; CDR3 DNA: TGTGCCAGCAGTTACGGACATAATTCACCCCTCCACTTT
D gene: -; J gene: TRBJ2-7; V gene: TRBV15; clone size: -; CDR3 protein: CATSRDLEGTGEQYF; CDR3 DNA: TGTGCCACCAGCAGAGATTTAGAGGGAACCGGCGAGCAGTACTTC
D gene: TRBD1; J gene: TRBJ2-5; V gene: TRBV6-6; clone size: -; CDR3 protein: CASSHSGTGGEETQYF; CDR3 DNA: TGTGCCAGCAGCCACTCCGGGACAGGGGGGGAAGAGACCCAGTACTTC
D gene: -; J gene: TRBJ2-3; V gene: TRBV7-3; clone size: -; CDR3 protein: CASSLTSSGGGTTDTQYF; CDR3 DNA: TGTGCCAGCAGCTTAACCTCTAGTGGGGGAGGAACCACAGATACGCAGTATTTT
D gene: -; J gene: TRBJ1-5; V gene: TRBV4-1; clone size: -; CDR3 protein: CASSHTDSTGTYNQPQHF; CDR3 DNA: TGCGCCAGCAGCCACACTGACTCGACAGGTACTTACAATCAGCCCCAGCATTTT
D gene: -; J gene: TRBJ2-3; V gene: TRBV19; clone size: -; CDR3 protein: CASSIEWAYRSTDTQYF; CDR3 DNA: TGTGCCAGTAGTATAGAATGGGCCTATAGGAGCACAGATACGCAGTATTTT
D gene: -; J gene: TRBJ2-7; V gene: TRBV18; clone size: -; CDR3 protein: CASSPSRTASSYEQYF; CDR3 DNA: TGTGCCAGCTCACCCTCCCGGACGGCCAGCTCCTACGAGCAGTACTTC
D gene: -; J gene: TRBJ2-3; V gene: TRBV7-3; clone size: -; CDR3 protein: CASSLIGTNTDTQYF; CDR3 DNA: TGTGCCAGCAGCTTAATCGGGACAAACACAGATACGCAGTATTTT
D gene: TRBD1; J gene: TRBJ1-3; V gene: TRBV7-9; clone size: -; CDR3 protein: CASSPQGASYGNTIYF; CDR3 DNA: TGTGCCAGCAGCCCACAGGGGGCGTCTTATGGAAACACCATATATTTT
D gene: -; J gene: TRBJ2-7; V gene: TRBV7-9; clone size: -; CDR3 protein: CASSPSGYEQYF; CDR3 DNA: TGTGCCAGCAGCCCCAGTGGCTACGAGCAGTACTTC